Listed below are T cell receptor beta chains from one sample, sequenced in a study of response to subunit inactivated influenza vaccine. MiXCR was run by TCRdb on the RT-PCR reads, yielding one entry per CDR3 protein. Seen here are around 200,000 distinct CDR3 sequences, about a tenth observed once, and the top ten hold approximately 10%. Specimen: non-naive T cells sorted from PBMCs, collected on the day of vaccination. These receptor sequences come from a man aged 50-59 years who received an inactivated influenza vaccine. The CDR3 runs from the conserved cysteine through the conserved F or W. D genes are given only for firm matches. Part of the rows lack a size; the others show once, few, many or a class for expanded clones.

V: TRBV11-2
D: .
size: few
J: TRBJ1-5
DNA: TGTGCCAGCAGCTTAGAAGGCAGCAATCAGCCCCAGCATTTT
CDR3: CASSLEGSNQPQHF

V: TRBV6-2/TRBV6-3
D: TRBD2
size: few
J: TRBJ2-3
DNA: TGTGCCAGCAGCTCTCTTCCGGGACTAGCGGGAGGGTCCTCTTTAGATACGCAGTATTTT
CDR3: CASSSLPGLAGGSSLDTQYF

V: TRBV7-9
D: TRBD2
size: .
J: TRBJ2-7
DNA: TGTGCCAGCACCCCGCAAAGCGGGAGGCCCTACGAGCAGTACTTC
CDR3: CASTPQSGRPYEQYF

V: TRBV5-1
D: .
size: .
J: TRBJ1-5
DNA: TGCGCCAGCAGCTTTGGGGTGAATCAGCCCCAGCATTTT
CDR3: CASSFGVNQPQHF

V: TRBV2
D: .
size: many
J: TRBJ1-4
DNA: TGTGCCAGCACAATCACGGCGCAAAATGAAAAACTGTTTTTT
CDR3: CASTITAQNEKLFF

V: TRBV5-1
D: .
size: .
J: TRBJ2-5
DNA: TGCGCCAGCAGCTCCCGCCCGGGAGAGACCCAGTACTTC
CDR3: CASSSRPGETQYF

V: TRBV5-1
D: .
size: many
J: TRBJ2-3
DNA: TGCGCCAGCAGCCACGACGGGAGTGCCACAGATACGCAGTATTTT
CDR3: CASSHDGSATDTQYF

V: TRBV29-1
D: .
size: many
J: TRBJ2-1
DNA: TGCAGCGTTAGTGGATACAATGAGCAGTTCTTC
CDR3: CSVSGYNEQFF

V: TRBV3-1
D: .
size: .
J: TRBJ1-2
DNA: TGTGCCAGCAGCCAAGGGATTAACTATGGCTACACCTTC
CDR3: CASSQGINYGYTF

V: TRBV7-9
D: TRBD1
size: few
J: TRBJ1-5
DNA: TGTGCCAGCAGCTTAGGGGCAGGGGGCCTCCTACAGCCCCAGCATTTT
CDR3: CASSLGAGGLLQPQHF

V: TRBV7-8
D: .
size: .
J: TRBJ2-7
DNA: TGTGCCAGCAGCCGAGGGGGGAGATTGGGTGGCGAGCAGTACTTC
CDR3: CASSRGGRLGGEQYF

V: TRBV7-2
D: TRBD1
size: many
J: TRBJ2-7
DNA: TGTGCCAGCAGCGACGGACAGGGAGGATCCTACGAGCAGTACTTC
CDR3: CASSDGQGGSYEQYF

V: TRBV7-8
D: .
size: .
J: TRBJ2-7
DNA: TGTGCCAGCAGCCCATTGGGGGCCAGGCAGTACTTC
CDR3: CASSPLGARQYF

V: TRBV2
D: .
size: .
J: TRBJ2-2
DNA: TGTGCCAGCAGTCCGACAGTGAACACCGGGGAGCTGTTTTTT
CDR3: CASSPTVNTGELFF

V: TRBV7-8
D: TRBD2
size: many
J: TRBJ2-3
DNA: TGTGCCAGCAGCAGACTAGCGGGGGGAGGAGATACGCAGTATTTT
CDR3: CASSRLAGGGDTQYF

V: TRBV20-1
D: .
size: .
J: TRBJ2-1
DNA: TGCAGTGCTAGAGATCGAGGCTCTTTCCGATTCAATGAGCAGTTCTTC
CDR3: CSARDRGSFRFNEQFF

V: TRBV29-1
D: TRBD2
size: .
J: TRBJ2-1
DNA: TGCAGCGCCGCCGGGACTAGCGGGGGGGGATACAGCTCCTACAATGAGCAGTTCTTC
CDR3: CSAAGTSGGGYSSYNEQFF